The 14 T cell receptor beta chains listed next were all sequenced from one sample in a study of T cells in Graves' hyperthyroidism and ophthalmopathy. Amplified TCR beta CDR3 regions came from RNA transcripts. A set of HTBI primers served as the primers for a first-round RT-PCR of the TCR CDR3. TCRdb fed the multiplex PCR reads into MiXCR, producing one record per CDR3 protein. The sample lists around 760,000 distinct CDR3 sequences, roughly a third occurring once. Sequencing was performed on blood. All receptors come from a woman in her 40s with Graves' hyperthyroidism.

This clonotype has at least ten counts. The V and J genes are TRBV7-6 and TRBJ2-7; D is unclear. This CDR3 has 12 amino acids. The V and J ends lost 5 bases and 6 bases respectively, with 11 bases between them. Germline V gives CDR1 SGHVS, CDR2 FNYEAQ. CDR3 in amino acids: CASSLTPSEQYF. Written as DNA, the CDR3 is TGTGCCAGCAGCCTTACACCGAGCGAGCAGTACTTC.

This clonotype was recorded at least ten times. The chain links TRBV12-3 or TRBV12-4 to TRBJ1-6; TRBD1 matches 11 bases. The CDR3 is made up of 16 amino acids. J was trimmed by 7 bases and V by 5 bases; bases with no gene match: 7. Here the CDR3 DNA reads TGTGCCAGCAGTCTCTGGACAGGGGGCGAAAATTCACCCCTCCACTTT. It encodes CASSLWTGGENSPLHF.

This clonotype was seen a handful of times. CDR3 loop: CATSTWNNEQFF. CDR3 bases: TGTGCCACCTCAACCTGGAACAATGAGCAGTTCTTC. V usage is TRBV24-1 and J usage is TRBJ2-1; no reliable D call. Trimming stripped 9 bases from V and 5 bases from J, with 10 bases between. From germline, CDR1 is KGHDR and CDR2 SFDVKD. This CDR3 contains 12 residues.

CDR3 sequence (DNA): TGTGCCAGCAGTTACAGGGACCCTAACTCCTACGAGCAGTACTTC. It yields the protein CASSYRDPNSYEQYF. This rearrangement joins TRBV6-5 to TRBJ2-7; possibly TRBD1 or TRBD2 for D (5 bases each). Trimming removed 2 bases from V and 0 bases from J, with 11 bases in between. The CDR3 is 15 amino acids. Germline values: CDR1 MNHEY, CDR2 SVGAGI.

The rearrangement uses TRBV7-2 and TRBJ1-6, with D maybe TRBD1 (5 bases). This CDR3 comprises 17 residues. The V and J ends lost 5 bases and 6 bases respectively, with 20 bases between them. CDR1 SGHTA and CDR2 FQGNSA come from the germline V gene. The CDR3 DNA sequence: TGTGCCAGCAGCCAAGATTCAGGGTTTGGGGCTAATTCACCCCTCCACTTT. The encoded protein is CASSQDSGFGANSPLHF.

This clonotype was seen ten or more times. A junction end diverges from the germline sequence, so it may reflect a read error. The chain employs TRBV7-7 and TRBJ1-3; unclear D gene. The CDR3 spans 15 residues. Germline V gene data show CDR1 as SSHAT and CDR2 as FNYEAQ (reference sequence). CDR3 bases: TGTGCTAGCAGCGAGACATCGAGCTCTGGAAACACCATATATTTT. This codes for CASSETSSSGNTIYF.

This clonotype was detected a few times. One end of the junction fails to match germline, which may point to a read error. J is TRBJ1-1 and V is TRBV7-9, with a weak D call TRBD1 (5 bases). CDR1 and CDR2 (germline): SEHNR, FQNEAQ (reference sequence). The CDR3 contains 16 residues. The CDR3 loop reads CASSSEKGRGNTEAFF. The CDR3 DNA follows: TGTGCCAGCAGCTCGGAGAAGGGACGGGGGAACACTGAGGCTTTCTTT.

This clonotype is a singleton in its sample. A read error may explain this, as a much larger clone is one base away. This chain links TRBV7-2 with TRBJ2-7; 10 bases are a match to TRBD2. The CDR3 is 13 amino acids. The V segment lost 4 bases and the J segment 6 bases; nucleotides outside the gene matches: 3. Germline V CDR1 and CDR2: SGHTA, FQGNSA. CDR3 sequence: CASSSSGGAEQYF. In nucleotides, the CDR3 is TGTGCCAGCAGCTCCAGCGGGGGGGCCGAGCAGTACTTC.

This clonotype was recorded many times. This chain links TRBV19 with TRBJ1-5; D not certain. This CDR3 contains 16 residues. In germline, CDR1 is LNHDA, CDR2 SQIVND (reference sequence). V gave up 3 bases and J gave up 3 bases, with 15 bases separating them. CDR3 DNA: TGTGCCAGTAGTATTTCTGCGGCAGCCATCAATCAGCCCCAGCATTTT. Translated, it gives CASSISAAAINQPQHF.

V gene TRBV12-3 or TRBV12-4 combines with J gene TRBJ1-5, with D uncertain. The V and J ends lost 3 bases and 4 bases respectively, with 13 bases between them. The CDR3 spans 15 residues. The CDR3 here is CASSLGSTGNQPQHF. The CDR3 DNA reads TGTGCCAGCAGTTTGGGGAGTACGGGGAATCAGCCCCAGCATTTT.

This clonotype was detected only a few times. The chain couples TRBV5-8 to TRBJ1-1; D not resolved. The CDR3 has 13 residues. Germline-derived CDR1 and CDR2 are SGHTS and YDEGEE. The V end was cut by 4 bases, the J end by 4 bases, with 11 bases between. The CDR3 DNA reads as TGTGCCAGCAGCCTGTTCGGGGTCACTGAAGCTTTCTTT. This encodes CASSLFGVTEAFF. The complete variable domain, with remaining parts taken from reference TRBV5-8 and TRBJ1-1, reads EAGVTQSPTHLIKTRGQQATLRCSPISGHTSVYWYQQALGLGLQFLLWYDEGEERNRGNFPPRFSGRQFPNYSSELNVNALELEDSALYLCASSLFGVTEAFFGQGTRLTVV.

V and J are TRBV7-8 and TRBJ2-1, with a possible D match to TRBD2 (6 bases). V dropped 2 bases and J dropped 8 bases, with 13 bases sitting between them. Looked up from germline, CDR1 is SGHVS and CDR2 is FQNEAQ. The CDR3 is 14 residues long. CDR3 DNA sequence: TGTGCCAGCAGCTTACAGGCGGGGAAGGATGAGCAGTTCTTC. Amino acid sequence: CASSLQAGKDEQFF.

This clonotype has a count of ten or more. The rearrangement joins TRBV7-8 to TRBJ2-5, with D hard to call. Germline V gene sequence: CDR1 SGHVS, CDR2 FQNEAQ. Trimming took off 6 bases at V and 0 bases at J, with 11 bases between the two ends. The CDR3 is 14 amino acids. The CDR3 sequence is CASSRESYQETQYF. CDR3 in DNA: TGTGCCAGCAGTAGAGAATCCTACCAAGAGACCCAGTACTTC.

The V call is TRBV19, the J call TRBJ1-1; no clear D gene. This CDR3 is built from 13 residues. Germline CDR1 LNHDA, CDR2 SQIVND (reference sequence). With 7 bases removed from V and 4 bases from J, the gap between germline ends came to 13 bases. Written as DNA, the CDR3 is TGTGCCAGTACCCCCAACAGAAGCACTGAAGCTTTCTTT. This codes for CASTPNRSTEAFF.